The 32 T cell receptor beta chains below were found in one sample sequenced in a study of OX40 agonist ivuxolimab in advanced cancers. Some clones are missing from TCRdb's copy, which holds only in-frame ones; the method was immunoSEQ multiplex PCR. The sample holds about 84,000 clones, more than 75% seen once. The sequenced sample was CD4+ or CD8+ T cells sorted from blood, obtained in a trial of the OX40 agonist ivuxolimab. The receptor source for this set is an adult with an advanced solid tumor such as melanoma, head and neck, liver or kidney cancer.

The V call is TRBV27, the J call TRBJ2-6; possible D gene TRBD2, 5 bases. There are 17 residues in the CDR3. The V gene's germline CDR1 is MNHEY and CDR2 SMNVEV (reference sequence). Trimming took 2 bases from V and 2 from J, leaving 13 bases between them. The CDR3 here is CASSLAGLGTGANVLTF. Written as DNA, the CDR3 is TGTGCCAGCAGTTTAGCGGGCCTGGGGACTGGGGCCAACGTCCTGACTTTC.

The chain uses TRBV30 and TRBJ1-1; D is possibly TRBD1 (5 bases). Germline values: CDR1 GTSNPN, CDR2 SVGIG (reference sequence). V was trimmed by 3 bases and J by 1 base, leaving 15 bases between them. The CDR3 is 15 residues long. CDR3 DNA: TGTGCCTGGAGCGTAATCGGGGGACGGAACACTGAAGCTTTCTTT. Translating gives CAWSVIGGRNTEAFF.

V is TRBV5-1 and J is TRBJ1-4; D unresolved. The CDR3 has 12 amino acids. Trimming took off 0 bases at V and 6 bases at J, with 3 bases between the two ends. Per the germline V gene, CDR1 is SGHRS and CDR2 is YFSETQ. CDR3 in DNA: TGCGCCAGCAGCTTGGAGGATGAAAAACTGTTTTTT. This sequence encodes CASSLEDEKLFF. Full variable domain (missing parts from reference TRBV5-1 and TRBJ1-4): KAGVTQTPRYLIKTRGQQVTLSCSPISGHRSVSWYQQTPGQGLQFLFEYFSETQRNKGNFPGRFSGRQFSNSRSEMNVSTLELGDSALYLCASSLEDEKLFFGSGTQLSVL.

The chain carries TRBV5-6 and TRBJ1-6; unclear D gene. Germline CDR1 reads SGHDT; CDR2 reads YYEEEE. CDR3 length: 14 residues. V dropped 2 bases and J dropped 8 bases, with 11 bases sitting between them. CDR3 sequence: CASSLKGSDSPLHF. As DNA, the CDR3 is TGTGCCAGCAGCTTAAAGGGTTCGGATTCACCCCTCCACTTT.

This chain links TRBV7-2 with TRBJ1-6; D remains ambiguous. Germline V CDR1 and CDR2: SGHTA, FQGNSA. This CDR3 is built from 15 residues. V was trimmed by 0 bases and J by 8 bases, leaving 11 bases between them. The CDR3 region has the DNA TGTGCCAGCAGCTTAGCGTATGGCCAATATTCACCCCTCCACTTT. It encodes CASSLAYGQYSPLHF.

The chain employs TRBV19 and TRBJ1-1; 10 bases are shared with TRBD1. Germline CDR1 LNHDA, CDR2 SQIVND (reference sequence). V shed 3 bases and J 6 bases; nucleotides not matched to a gene: 4. The length of the CDR3 is 14 residues. The CDR3 spells CASSIDRGHAEAFF. In DNA, the CDR3 is TGTGCCAGTAGTATTGACAGGGGGCACGCTGAAGCTTTCTTT. Full variable domain (rest looked up from reference TRBV19 and TRBJ1-1): DGGITQSPKYLFRKEGQNVTLSCEQNLNHDAMYWYRQDPGQGLRLIYYSQIVNDFQKGDIAEGYSVSREKKESFPLTVTSAQKNPTAFYLCASSIDRGHAEAFFGQGTRLTVV.

The chain is built from TRBV28 and TRBJ1-2; 7 bases are a match to TRBD1. Germline V lookup: CDR1 MDHEN, CDR2 SYDVKM. The V segment lost 5 bases and the J segment 3 bases; nucleotides outside the gene matches: 9. The CDR3 sequence is 15 residues long. This chain's CDR3 is CASSLLDRDDYGYTF. For the CDR3, the DNA is TGTGCCAGCAGTCTTCTTGACAGGGACGACTATGGCTACACCTTC.

This rearrangement joins TRBV18 to TRBJ2-1, with 10 bases that match TRBD2. Looked up from germline, CDR1 is KGHSH and CDR2 is LQKENI. Germline trimming cut 4 bases from V and 4 bases from J; bases unmatched to any gene: 7. The CDR3 is 16 residues long. CDR3 protein: CASSLSSSGGYNEQFF. The CDR3 nucleotides are TGTGCCAGCTCACTCTCCTCTAGCGGGGGTTACAATGAGCAGTTCTTC.

V is TRBV9 and J is TRBJ2-1; 9 bases map to TRBD1. CDR3 length equals 16 residues. Losses at the gene ends were 0 bases for V and 5 bases for J; bases not matched to a gene: 6. The germline gives CDR1 SGDLS, CDR2 YYNGEE. CDR3 coding DNA: TGTGCCAGCAGCGTAGAGGAGGACAGGGGAGACAATGAGCAGTTCTTC. This encodes CASSVEEDRGDNEQFF.

This clone has a single count. The chain has TRBV19 and TRBJ1-3, with D uncertain. This CDR3 has 15 residues. The ends were cut back, 0 bases at V and 0 bases at J, with 6 bases in the middle. Per germline, CDR1 LNHDA and CDR2 SQIVND (reference sequence). The CDR3 here is CASSIDRSSGNTIYF. As DNA, the CDR3 is TGTGCCAGTAGTATAGATCGCAGCTCTGGAAACACCATATATTTT.

The V gene is TRBV4-3, the J gene TRBJ2-1; possibly TRBD1 for D (5 bases). The CDR3 has 13 amino acids. Germline values: CDR1 LGHNA, CDR2 YSLEER. V lost 1 base and J 9 bases, leaving 10 bases between the germline ends. The CDR3 DNA reads TGCGCCAGCAGCCAAGTGGGGCCGGGTGAGCAGTTCTTC. Its translation: CASSQVGPGEQFF.

The rearrangement uses TRBV19 and TRBJ1-5; D gene unclear. V was shortened by 3 bases and J by 7 bases, with 10 bases between the two germline ends. The germline V gene encodes CDR1 LNHDA and CDR2 SQIVND (reference sequence). This CDR3 has 13 amino acids. The CDR3 loop is CASSMILRQPQHF. CDR3 in DNA: TGTGCCAGTAGTATGATCCTACGGCAGCCCCAGCATTTT.

This chain uses TRBV7-2 with TRBJ2-5, with D possibly matching TRBD1 (5 bases). Germline assignment: CDR1 SGHTA and CDR2 FQGNSA. The V end was cut by 5 bases, the J end by 4 bases, with 14 bases between. The CDR3 is 14 residues long. The CDR3 protein is CASSTSRERETQYF. CDR3 DNA sequence: TGTGCCAGCAGCACCTCCAGGGAAAGAGAGACCCAGTACTTC.

The chain couples TRBV5-4 to TRBJ2-7; 9 bases line up with TRBD2. V dropped 2 bases and J dropped 6; count of bases not matched to a gene: 9. Germline assignment: CDR1 SGHNT and CDR2 YYREEE (reference sequence). CDR3 length equals 15 residues. In DNA, the CDR3 is TGTGCCAGCAGCTTCGGCGGGGGGGCCTATCTCGAGCAGTACGTC. Translating it yields CASSFGGGAYLEQYV.

This chain joins TRBV19 and TRBJ1-2; D remains ambiguous. The CDR3 is 15 amino acids. The V gene's germline CDR1 is LNHDA and CDR2 SQIVND (reference sequence). V was trimmed by 4 bases and J by 10 bases, leaving 22 bases between them. The CDR3 nucleotides are TGTGCCAGTAGTAGCCCCCGGCGGCAGGTGTACGACTACACCTTC. Encoded protein: CASSSPRRQVYDYTF.

This clone was recorded a few times. This chain joins TRBV28 and TRBJ1-4; 9 bases fit TRBD1. The V segment lost 4 bases and the J segment 7 bases; nucleotides outside the gene matches: 10. The CDR3 sequence is 16 residues long. Germline V CDR1 and CDR2: MDHEN, SYDVKM. CDR3: CASSSSLGTGSEKLFF. The CDR3 DNA reads TGTGCCAGCAGTTCTTCCCTTGGGACAGGGAGTGAAAAACTGTTTTTT.

The rearrangement uses TRBV6-6 and TRBJ2-7, with D possibly matching TRBD2 (5 bases). The length of the CDR3 is 14 residues. The germline CDR1 and CDR2 sequences are MNHNY and SVGAGI (reference sequence). V lost 6 bases, J lost 2 bases, and 14 bases lay in between. CDR3 protein: CASSVEAGPYEQYF. DNA of the CDR3: TGTGCCAGCAGCGTGGAGGCAGGTCCCTACGAGCAGTACTTC.

The chain links TRBV5-4 to TRBJ1-2; 8 positions agree with TRBD1. Germline V gene lookup returns CDR1 SGHNT and CDR2 YYREEE (reference sequence). This CDR3 spans 14 amino acids. Losses at the gene ends were 0 bases for V and 6 bases for J; bases not matched to a gene: 4. CDR3 DNA sequence: TGTGCCAGCAGCTTGGCCGGGACAGGCCATGGCTACACCTTC. As protein: CASSLAGTGHGYTF.

This clone was picked up one time. The chain has TRBV11-2 and TRBJ2-2; either TRBD1 or TRBD2 may fit D (6 bases each). V was shortened by 5 bases and J by 0 bases, with 13 bases between the two germline ends. The germline V gene encodes CDR1 SGHAT and CDR2 FQNNGV. CDR3 length equals 16 residues. CDR3 nucleotide sequence: TGTGCCAGCAGCCCCCCCGGGGGCGCGAACACCGGGGAGCTGTTTTTT. The encoded protein is CASSPPGGANTGELFF. The full variable domain, rest sourced from reference TRBV11-2 and TRBJ2-2, is EAGVAQSPRYKIIEKRQSVAFWCNPISGHATLYWYQQILGQGPKLLIQFQNNGVVDDSQLPKDRFSAERLKGVDSTLKIQPAKLEDSAVYLCASSPPGGANTGELFFGEGSRLTVL.

The CDR3 region is CASRAGANTGELFF. CDR3 in DNA: TGTGCCAGCAGGGCAGGGGCGAACACCGGGGAGCTGTTTTTT. The chain joins TRBV6-6 to TRBJ2-2; tentative D call: TRBD1 (6 bases). The CDR3 runs 14 residues. V was pared by 6 bases and J by 0 bases, with 8 bases between. From germline, CDR1 is MNHNY and CDR2 SVGAGI (reference sequence).

The sample holds one count of this clone. The gene calls are TRBV29-1 and TRBJ1-5; the D gene is possibly TRBD1 (5 bases). V was trimmed by 8 bases and J by 5 bases, leaving 16 bases between them. The CDR3 extends over 13 amino acids. The germline V gene encodes CDR1 SQVTM and CDR2 ANQGSEA. The CDR3 reads CSHSLGVDQPQHF. DNA for the CDR3: TGCAGCCACTCACTGGGGGTTGATCAGCCCCAGCATTTT. Together with reference TRBV29-1 and TRBJ1-5, the CDR3 gives the full variable domain: SAVISQKPSRDICQRGTSLTIQCQVDSQVTMMFWYRQQPGQSLTLIATANQGSEATYESGFVIDKFPISRPNLTFSTLTVSNMSPEDSSIYLCSHSLGVDQPQHFGDGTRLSIL.

This chain connects TRBV30 to TRBJ2-3, with TRBD1 matching over 9 bases. The V and J ends lost 0 bases and 6 bases, in that order; junction bases with no gene match: 7. The CDR3 totals 15 residues. Per germline, CDR1 GTSNPN and CDR2 SVGIG (reference sequence). CDR3 in amino acids: CAWSVRDREKDTQYF. In DNA, the CDR3 is TGTGCCTGGAGTGTCCGGGACAGGGAAAAGGATACGCAGTATTTT. Looking up the rest from reference TRBV30 and TRBJ2-3 gives the full variable domain: SQTIHQWPATLVQPVGSPLSLECTVEGTSNPNLYWYRQAAGRGLQLLFYSVGIGQISSEVPQNLSASRPQDRQFILSSKKLLLSDSGFYLCAWSVRDREKDTQYFGPGTRLTVL.

The rearrangement links TRBV28 to TRBJ1-2; 7 positions match TRBD1. The CDR3 totals 13 residues. Trimming at V came to 4 bases and at J to 7 bases, leaving 6 bases not matched to a gene. In germline, CDR1 is MDHEN, CDR2 SYDVKM. Here the CDR3 reads CASSSGGTGGYTF. In DNA, the CDR3 is TGTGCCAGCAGTTCAGGGGGTACGGGTGGCTACACCTTC.

V is TRBV11-2 and J is TRBJ1-1, with D uncertain. The ends were cut back, 5 bases at V and 7 bases at J, with 8 bases in the middle. From germline, CDR1 is SGHAT and CDR2 FQNNGV. CDR3 length: 11 residues. CDR3 coding DNA: TGTGCCAGCAGCGTCCGGGATGAAGCTTTCTTT. This translates into CASSVRDEAFF.

V is TRBV28 and J is TRBJ1-2, with D possibly being TRBD1 (6 bases). Germline values: CDR1 MDHEN, CDR2 SYDVKM. The germline V and J ends were trimmed by 4 bases and 5 bases, with 11 bases remaining between them. The CDR3 extends over 13 amino acids. The CDR3 sequence: CASSSTGMYGYTF. DNA for the CDR3: TGTGCCAGCAGTTCTACAGGGATGTATGGCTACACCTTC.

This chain joins TRBV2 and TRBJ2-7, with D unclear. The CDR3 extends over 13 amino acids. The V gene lost 3 bases and the J gene lost 2 bases, with 8 bases spanning the gap. Germline V gives CDR1 SNHLY, CDR2 FYNNEI. CDR3: CASSDVGTYEQYV. The CDR3, as DNA: TGTGCCAGCAGTGATGTCGGAACCTACGAGCAGTACGTC.

The V call is TRBV9, the J call TRBJ2-5, with 9 bases fitting TRBD1. CDR3 length: 16 amino acids. The germline CDR1 and CDR2 sequences are SGDLS and YYNGEE. Trimming took 3 bases from V and 2 from J; bases not matched to a gene: 8. This chain's CDR3 is CASSAKQGARQETQYF. CDR3 sequence (DNA): TGTGCCAGCAGCGCCAAACAGGGGGCACGTCAAGAGACCCAGTACTTC.

The chain combines TRBV28 with TRBJ1-4; D may be TRBD1 (5 bases). This CDR3 has 14 amino acids. V lost 6 bases and J 7 bases, leaving 15 bases between the germline ends. Germline CDR1 reads MDHEN; CDR2 reads SYDVKM. CDR3 amino acids: CASSWGGVSEKLFF. Written as DNA, the CDR3 is TGTGCCAGCAGCTGGGGGGGTGTGAGTGAAAAACTGTTTTTT.

This clone has just one count. The V call is TRBV29-1, the J call TRBJ2-2; D call uncertain. CDR3 length: 13 residues. Trimming removed 2 bases from V and 5 bases from J, with 9 bases in between. In germline, CDR1 is SQVTM, CDR2 ANQGSEA. Here the CDR3 DNA reads TGCAGCGTTGAAAAACAGTCTACCGGGGAGCTGTTTTTT. Protein: CSVEKQSTGELFF.

The CDR3 DNA is TGTGCCAGCAGTCGTACCGGGACAGGGGTCGGTCCCAATCAGCCCCAGCATTTT. It yields the protein CASSRTGTGVGPNQPQHF. This chain joins TRBV5-4 and TRBJ1-5; 10 bases are shared with TRBD1. The CDR3 contains 18 residues. Germline CDR1 SGHNT, CDR2 YYREEE (reference sequence). After removal of 5 bases from V and 3 bases from J, the junction contained 14 bases not matched to a gene.

The J gene is TRBJ2-1, the V gene TRBV2, with TRBD2 identical over 11 bases. In germline, CDR1 is SNHLY, CDR2 FYNNEI. Losses at the gene ends were 2 bases for V and 12 bases for J; bases not matched to a gene: 3. This CDR3 spans 13 amino acids. The CDR3 region is CASSEWTSGWQFF. The CDR3 DNA is TGTGCCAGCAGTGAATGGACTAGCGGGTGGCAGTTCTTC.

This clone was picked up one time. The chain carries TRBV7-7 and TRBJ2-2; TRBD1 matches 7 bases. The CDR3 is 13 residues long. V trimming: 4 bases; J trimming: 6 bases; junction bases outside the gene matches: 2. Germline CDR1 SSHAT, CDR2 FNYEAQ (reference sequence). CDR3 in amino acids: CASSSTGPGELFF. CDR3 nucleotide sequence: TGTGCCAGCAGCTCGACAGGGCCCGGGGAGCTGTTTTTT. Complete variable domain (other parts from reference TRBV7-7 and TRBJ2-2): GAGVSQSPRYKVTKRGQDVTLRCDPISSHATLYWYQQALGQGPEFLTYFNYEAQPDKSGLPSDRFSAERPEGSISTLTIQRTEQRDSAMYRCASSSTGPGELFFGEGSRLTVL.